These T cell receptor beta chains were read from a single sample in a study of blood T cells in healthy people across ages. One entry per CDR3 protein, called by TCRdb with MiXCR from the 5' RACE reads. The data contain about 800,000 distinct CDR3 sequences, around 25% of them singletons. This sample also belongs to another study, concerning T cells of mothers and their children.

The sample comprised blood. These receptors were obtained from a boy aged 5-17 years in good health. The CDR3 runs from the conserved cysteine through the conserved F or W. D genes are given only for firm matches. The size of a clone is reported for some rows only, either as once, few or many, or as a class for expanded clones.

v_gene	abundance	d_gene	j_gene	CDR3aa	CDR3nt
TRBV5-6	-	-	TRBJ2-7	CASSFSVLGSYEQYF	TGTGCCAGCAGCTTTTCAGTTCTGGGCTCCTACGAGCAGTACTTC
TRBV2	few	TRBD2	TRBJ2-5	CASSERWTSGGQETQYF	TGTGCCAGCAGTGAAAGGTGGACTAGCGGGGGACAAGAGACCCAGTACTTC
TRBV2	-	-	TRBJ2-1	CASRSRAYDNEQFF	TGTGCCAGCAGGAGTAGGGCCTATGACAATGAGCAGTTCTTC
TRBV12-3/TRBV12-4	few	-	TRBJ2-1	CASSLGLVYGNEQFF	TGTGCCAGCAGTTTAGGGCTAGTTTACGGTAATGAGCAGTTCTTC
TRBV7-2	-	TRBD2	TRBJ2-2	CASSPGTIANTGELFF	TGTGCCAGCAGCCCGGGGACTATCGCGAACACCGGGGAGCTGTTTTTT
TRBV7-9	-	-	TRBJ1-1	CASSLVQAGDTEAFF	TGTGCCAGCAGCTTAGTGCAGGCGGGGGACACTGAAGCTTTCTTT
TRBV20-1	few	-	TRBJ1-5	CSATKVSNQPQHF	TGCAGTGCTACCAAGGTTAGCAATCAGCCCCAGCATTTT
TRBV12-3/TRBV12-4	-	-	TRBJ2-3	CASRGAGTDTQYF	TGTGCCAGCAGGGGGGCGGGCACAGATACGCAGTATTTT
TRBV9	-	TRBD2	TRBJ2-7	CASSATSGTTYEQYF	TGTGCCAGCAGCGCGACTAGCGGTACAACCTACGAGCAGTACTTC
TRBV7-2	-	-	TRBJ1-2	CASRSGGADYGYTF	TGTGCCAGCAGATCCGGGGGGGCAGACTATGGCTACACCTTC
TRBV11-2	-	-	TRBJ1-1	CASSPQLGNEAFF	TGTGCCAGCAGCCCCCAGCTAGGGAATGAAGCTTTCTTT
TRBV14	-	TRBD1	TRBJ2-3	CASSDRGVTDTQYF	TGTGCCAGCAGCGACAGGGGTGTCACAGATACGCAGTATTTT
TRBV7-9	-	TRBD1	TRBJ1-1	CASSLGDRGLSEAFF	TGTGCCAGCAGCTTAGGCGACAGGGGGCTTTCTGAAGCTTTCTTT
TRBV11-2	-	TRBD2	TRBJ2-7	CASSLVSGTPTTQYF	TGTGCCAGCAGCTTAGTTAGCGGGACCCCTACGACGCAGTACTTC
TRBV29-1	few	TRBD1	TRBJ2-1	CSVPGTGGEQFF	TGCAGCGTTCCCGGGACAGGGGGCGAGCAGTTCTTC
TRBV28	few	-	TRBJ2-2	CASNSAPGSGELFF	TGTGCCAGCAACTCCGCGCCGGGGTCCGGGGAGCTGTTTTTT
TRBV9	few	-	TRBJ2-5	CASSPRGQVYSGETQYF	TGTGCCAGCAGCCCCAGAGGTCAGGTTTATTCGGGAGAGACCCAGTACTTC
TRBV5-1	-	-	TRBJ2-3	CASQQLLTTDTQYF	TGCGCCAGCCAGCAGCTTCTGACCACAGATACGCAGTATTTT